This paragraph covers one T cell receptor beta chain sequence. V lost 3 bases, J lost 4 bases, and 4 bases stayed unmatched. This CDR3 has 15 residues. The germline gives CDR1 SGHTA, CDR2 FQGNSA. Method: immunoSEQ multiplex PCR; TCRdb's copy keeps in-frame clones and lacks some. The sample shows under 2.5 million clones, 85% to 95% of them seen only once. The source of the sample is a study of shared clonotypes between healthy human individuals. The specimen sequenced was naive CD4+ T cells from PBMCs. The subset is: CD45RA+ positively selected. V gene TRBV7-2 combines with J gene TRBJ2-5; 11 positions agree with TRBD1. The source is a man between 18 and 35 years old in good health. Some clones in this sample may be carry-over from other donors' samples. CDR3 loop: CASSFRTGGLETQYF. The CDR3 nucleotides are TGTGCCAGCAGCTTTCGGACAGGGGGCTTAGAGACCCAGTACTTC.